The clone carrying this T cell receptor (beta chain) occurred a few times. The target antigen is unknown. Investigators reverse transcribed all isolated RNA, so they sequenced expressed TCRB transcripts. Generated by immunoSEQ multiplex PCR, the TCRdb table keeps only in-frame clones and is missing some. The repertoire has about 250,000 clones, less than 15% of them found once; the top ten carry around 0.025%. The data belong to a study of beta chain features in type 1 diabetes. About the study: Age, gender and cell yields were alike across patients and healthy donors. General observations from the study: The study left unresolved whether HLA type influences TCRB rearrangement.

This CDR3 is built from 14 residues. Germline assignment: CDR1 SGHRS and CDR2 YFSETQ. V shed 0 bases and J shed 0 bases, with 6 bases lying between them. The V gene is TRBV5-1, the J gene TRBJ1-1; D is unclear. Sequenced sample: naive CD4+ T cells from blood. The receptor's source is a woman aged 40 to 55 in good health. CDR3 coding DNA: TGCGCCAGCAGCTTGGCAGCGCTGAACACTGAAGCTTTCTTT. It is translated as CASSLAALNTEAFF.